A single sample is the source of the 10 T cell receptor beta chains below, sequenced in a study of T-cell memory formation after mild COVID-19. MiXCR, applied by TCRdb to the 5' RACE reads, yields one record per CDR3 protein. The sample contains 500,000 to 650,000 distinct CDR3 sequences, about 22% of which appear only once. Input material: PBMCs or a T cell subset sorted from them (not recorded which). The receptors were sampled from an adult woman who had mild COVID-19 (a few samples of this study predate the infection). Cell type and time point are not known.

The chain carries TRBV7-8 and TRBJ1-1; D not resolved. CDR1 and CDR2 from the germline V gene are SGHVS and FQNEAQ. The CDR3 totals 13 residues. V was trimmed by 3 bases and J by 7 bases, leaving 12 bases between them. The CDR3 DNA sequence: TGTGCCAGCAGCTTCGACCGGGCAAGTGAAGCTTTCTTT. It codes for CASSFDRASEAFF.

This chain joins TRBV7-9 and TRBJ1-1; 9 bases fit TRBD1. V shed 0 bases, J shed 1 base, and the junction held 18 bases outside the gene matches. From germline, CDR1 is SEHNR and CDR2 FQNEAQ (reference sequence). The CDR3 is 21 residues long. Written as DNA, the CDR3 is TGTGCCAGCAGCTTAGCGCAGATTTCCATTGGGACAGGGTCCGGGAACACTGAAGCTTTCTTT. Its translation: CASSLAQISIGTGSGNTEAFF.

This sequence joins TRBV12-3 or TRBV12-4 and TRBJ2-5; D is unclear. With 6 bases removed from V and 3 bases from J, the gap between germline ends came to 8 bases. The CDR3 covers 12 residues. The CDR3 bases are TGTGCCAGCAGCACATATAAAGAGACCCAGTACTTC. Its translation: CASSTYKETQYF.

This clonotype was seen at least ten times. The V and J genes are TRBV7-6 and TRBJ2-1, with TRBD1 matching 9 bases. CDR1 is SGHVS and CDR2 is FNYEAQ in the germline V gene. This CDR3 spans 16 amino acids. The trim removed 4 bases at V and 0 bases at J, leaving 4 bases unmatched. The CDR3 sequence is CASSYTGGHSYNEQFF. The CDR3 bases are TGTGCCAGCAGCTATACAGGGGGCCACTCCTACAATGAGCAGTTCTTC.

In its sample, this clonotype was seen a few times. The rearrangement uses TRBV7-9 and TRBJ2-7; maybe TRBD2 (7 bases). Trimming cost V 5 bases and J 6 bases, with 14 bases left between them. There are 13 residues in the CDR3. Germline V gene sequence: CDR1 SEHNR, CDR2 FQNEAQ (reference sequence). Written as DNA, the CDR3 is TGTGCCAGCAGCACACCCGGGGGGCTCGAGCAGTACTTC. Protein: CASSTPGGLEQYF. Combining the CDR3 with reference TRBV7-9 and TRBJ2-7 gives the whole variable domain DTGVSQNPRHKITKRGQNVTFRCDPISEHNRLYWYRQTLGQGPEFLTYFQNEAQLEKSRLLSDRFSAERPKGSFSTLEIQRTEQGDSAMYLCASSTPGGLEQYFGPGTRLTVT.

This chain links TRBV6-5 with TRBJ2-1; TRBD1 matches at 7 bases. This CDR3 contains 15 residues. The ends lost 10 bases at V and 2 bases at J; junction bases unmatched: 11. From germline, CDR1 is MNHEY and CDR2 SVGAGI. CDR3 nucleotides: TGTGCCACCCGCCAAGACAGGGATCCCTACAATGAGCAGTTCTTC. It translates to CATRQDRDPYNEQFF.

This rearrangement joins TRBV14 to TRBJ2-1, with 11 nucleotides matching TRBD2. The CDR3 is 13 amino acids. The V gene end was trimmed by 4 bases and the J gene end by 14 bases; junction bases not matched to a gene: 7. Germline V gene data show CDR1 as SGHDN and CDR2 as FVKESK. CDR3 residues: CASSPGTSGVEFF. For the CDR3, the DNA is TGTGCCAGCAGCCCGGGGACTAGCGGTGTGGAGTTCTTC.

The rearrangement uses TRBV7-3 and TRBJ2-3; 7 nucleotides agree with TRBD2. The CDR3 length is 15 residues. Looked up from germline, CDR1 is SGHTA and CDR2 is FQGTGA. With V trimmed by 1 base and J by 2 bases, 3 bases remained unmatched. CDR3 region: CASSLMAGDTDTQYF. CDR3 bases: TGTGCCAGCAGCTTAATGGCGGGGGACACAGATACGCAGTATTTT.

A few counts support this clonotype. The V gene is TRBV30, the J gene TRBJ2-5; D is possibly TRBD1 (5 bases). Germline-derived CDR1 and CDR2 are GTSNPN and SVGIG (reference sequence). V lost 0 bases to trimming and J lost 5 bases, with 25 bases between them. The CDR3 is made up of 18 amino acids. CDR3 in amino acids: CAWSVFVPGSGFWETQYF. In nucleotides, the CDR3 is TGTGCCTGGAGTGTATTCGTCCCTGGGTCAGGGTTTTGGGAGACCCAGTACTTC.

V gene TRBV7-8 combines with J gene TRBJ2-5; D possibly corresponds to TRBD2 (5 bases). V lost 3 bases, J lost 10 bases, and 30 bases lay in between. Germline lookup yields CDR1 SGHVS and CDR2 FQNEAQ. The CDR3 loop spans 18 amino acids. As DNA, the CDR3 is TGTGCCAGCAGCTTGGGGTGGAGGTCCCCTGTAGGTGTTCAGGACCAGTACTTC. Protein product: CASSLGWRSPVGVQDQYF. Full variable domain (missing parts from reference TRBV7-8 and TRBJ2-5): GAGVSQSPRYKVAKRGQDVALRCDPISGHVSLFWYQQALGQGPEFLTYFQNEAQLDKSGLPSDRFFAERPEGSVSTLKIQRTQQEDSAVYLCASSLGWRSPVGVQDQYFGPGTRLLVL.